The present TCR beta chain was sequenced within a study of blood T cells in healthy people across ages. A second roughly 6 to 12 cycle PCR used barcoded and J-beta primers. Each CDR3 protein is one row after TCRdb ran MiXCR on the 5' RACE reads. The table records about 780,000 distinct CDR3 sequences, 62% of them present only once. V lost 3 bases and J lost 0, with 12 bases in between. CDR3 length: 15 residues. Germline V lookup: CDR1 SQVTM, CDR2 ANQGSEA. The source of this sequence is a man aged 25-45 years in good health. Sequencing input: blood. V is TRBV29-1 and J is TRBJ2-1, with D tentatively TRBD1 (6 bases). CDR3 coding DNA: TGCAGCGTTGAGGCAGGGGAACGCTCCTACAATGAGCAGTTCTTC. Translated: CSVEAGERSYNEQFF.